This TCR beta chain was sequenced during a study of vaccination effects on CD4 cells after COVID-19. Antigen-specific CD4+ T cells were expanded with viral peptide pools in the ViraFEST assay before sequencing. Isolation of CD4+ T cells took place after less than twelve days of culture. Every participant took two doses of the BNT162b2 or mRNA-1273 vaccine. Germline lookup yields CDR1 LNHDA and CDR2 SQIVND (reference sequence). The CDR3 is 16 residues long. The V and J ends lost 3 bases and 3 bases, in that order; junction bases with no gene match: 7. Using immunoSEQ multiplex PCR, the repertoire was profiled, and TCRdb retains in-frame clones only, with some absent. The sample contains about 72,000 clones, around 81% of which appear only once. In the case of this clone: Its matching antigen is unknown.

The source of this sequence is a human donor who received a COVID-19 vaccine. This sequence joins TRBV19 and TRBJ1-4; TRBD1 matches 7 bases. The sequenced sample was CD4+ T cells from PBMCs cultured with HCoV-229E spike peptides, obtained after COVID-19 vaccination. The chain's CDR3 is CASSIQRQGANEKLFF. For the CDR3, the DNA is TGTGCCAGTAGTATCCAAAGACAGGGTGCTAATGAAAAACTGTTTTTT.